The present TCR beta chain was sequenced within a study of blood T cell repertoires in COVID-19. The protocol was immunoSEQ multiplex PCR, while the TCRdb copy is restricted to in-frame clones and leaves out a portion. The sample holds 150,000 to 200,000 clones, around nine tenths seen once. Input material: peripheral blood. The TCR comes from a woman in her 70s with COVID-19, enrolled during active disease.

The CDR3 bases are TGTGCCAGCAGTCTAGATCCTACTAGCGGGAGCCGCGGGGAGCTGTTTTTT. Protein: CASSLDPTSGSRGELFF. This chain links TRBV7-3 with TRBJ2-2; TRBD2 agrees at 11 bases. Germline V gene data show CDR1 as SGHTA and CDR2 as FQGTGA. The CDR3 sequence is 17 residues long. V dropped 6 bases and J dropped 7; count of bases not matched to a gene: 13.